This T cell receptor beta chain was documented in a study of breast tumors, draining lymph nodes, adjacent tissues. Looked up from germline, CDR1 is MNHEY and CDR2 is SMNVEV (reference sequence). V gave up 0 bases and J gave up 5 bases, with 10 bases separating them. The CDR3 is 14 residues long. TCRdb processed the multiplex PCR reads anew with MiXCR; each CDR3 protein has one entry. This sample has about 14,000 distinct CDR3 sequences, with approximately 50% found just once. Only a few counts were recorded for this clonotype. Specimen: tumor-adjacent breast tissue. This rearrangement joins TRBV27 to TRBJ2-5, with TRBD1 as a possible D gene (7 bases). This receptor was identified in a female donor with breast cancer. Some clones in this sample may be carry-over from other donors' samples. CDR3 region: CASSLSAGGETQYF. The CDR3 DNA follows: TGTGCCAGCAGTTTATCGGCAGGGGGGGAGACCCAGTACTTC.